In its sample, the clone carrying this TCR beta chain was seen once. The data stem from a study of blood T cell repertoires in COVID-19. About the research overall: COVID-19 samples collected from the United States, Italy and Spain covered acute and convalescent phases.

The repertoire was sequenced with immunoSEQ multiplex PCR; TCRdb's copy has only in-frame clones and lacks some. The sample holds 130,000 or so clones, 75% to 90% seen once. CDR3 length: 19 residues. V lost 5 bases to trimming and J lost 4 bases; unmatched junction nucleotides: 17. Germline assignment: CDR1 LGHNT and CDR2 FRNRAP. The source material was peripheral blood. The source of this sequence is a man aged 45 to 65 with active COVID-19. The chain has TRBV12-5 and TRBJ2-3; 11 bases match TRBD2. The CDR3 sequence is CASGLILGRLAGKADTQYF. The CDR3 DNA is TGTGCTAGTGGTCTGATCCTAGGACGACTAGCGGGGAAGGCAGATACGCAGTATTTT.